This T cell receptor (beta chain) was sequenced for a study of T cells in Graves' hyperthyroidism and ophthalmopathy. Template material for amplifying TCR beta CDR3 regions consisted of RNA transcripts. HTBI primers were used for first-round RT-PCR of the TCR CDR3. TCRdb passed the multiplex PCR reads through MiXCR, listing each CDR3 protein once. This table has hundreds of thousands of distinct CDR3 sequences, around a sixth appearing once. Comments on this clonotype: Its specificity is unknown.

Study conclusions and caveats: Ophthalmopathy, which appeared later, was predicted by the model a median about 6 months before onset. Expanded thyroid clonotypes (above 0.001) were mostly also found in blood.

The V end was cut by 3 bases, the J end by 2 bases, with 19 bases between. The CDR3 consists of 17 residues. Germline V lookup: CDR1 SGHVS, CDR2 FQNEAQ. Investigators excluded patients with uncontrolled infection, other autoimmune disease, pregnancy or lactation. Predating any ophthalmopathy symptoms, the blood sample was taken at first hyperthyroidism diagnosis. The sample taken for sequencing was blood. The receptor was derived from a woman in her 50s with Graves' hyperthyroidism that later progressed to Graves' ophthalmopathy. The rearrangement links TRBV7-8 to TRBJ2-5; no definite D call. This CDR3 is CASSLAFNAETQETQYF. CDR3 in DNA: TGTGCCAGCAGCTTGGCCTTCAACGCCGAAACTCAAGAGACCCAGTACTTC. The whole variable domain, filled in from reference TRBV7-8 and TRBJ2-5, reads GAGVSQSPRYKVAKRGQDVALRCDPISGHVSLFWYQQALGQGPEFLTYFQNEAQLDKSGLPSDRFFAERPEGSVSTLKIQRTQQEDSAVYLCASSLAFNAETQETQYFGPGTRLLVL.